Listed here are 3 T cell receptor beta chains from one sample, sequenced in a study of Ad26.COV2.S vaccination and SARS-CoV-2 variants. Assay: immunoSEQ multiplex PCR; the TCRdb copy retains only in-frame clones and omits some. The sample includes around 300,000 clones, 88% seen only once; the top ten take around 6.1%. The treatment here: about 20 received Ad26.COV2.S at low or high dose, single or two shots; 5 received placebo; per-sample allocation not given. Material that was analyzed had been drawn on day 63 after the first vaccine or placebo injection. The sample consisted of peripheral blood, taken in a trial of Ad26.COV2.S vaccine versus placebo. These receptors all stem from a person aged 18-65 years who received the Ad26.COV2.S COVID-19 vaccine or a placebo.

The chain is built from TRBV28 and TRBJ1-4; TRBD1 agrees at 7 bases. Germline V gene sequence: CDR1 MDHEN, CDR2 SYDVKM. The CDR3 covers 14 residues. V dropped 0 bases and J dropped 8; count of bases not matched to a gene: 3. CDR3 loop: CASSLWQGGEKLFF. CDR3 coding DNA: TGTGCCAGCAGTTTATGGCAGGGGGGAGAAAAACTGTTTTTT.

In DNA, the CDR3 is TGTGCCAGTAGAACTTGGACAGGGGCCTACGAGCAGTACTTC. It is translated as CASRTWTGAYEQYF. V is TRBV19 and J is TRBJ2-7, with 9 bases identical to TRBD1. The germline CDR1 and CDR2 sequences are LNHDA and SQIVND (reference sequence). Trimming removed 6 bases from V and 2 bases from J; junction bases left unmatched: 5. CDR3 length: 14 amino acids.

This chain joins TRBV5-8 and TRBJ1-1; 7 bases are a match to TRBD1. The CDR3 covers 12 residues. Trimming took 9 bases from V and 3 from J; bases not matched to a gene: 5. CDR1 is SGHTS, CDR2 YDEGEE, per germline. CDR3 loop: CATDREDTEAFF. The CDR3 nucleotides are TGTGCCACCGACAGGGAGGACACTGAAGCTTTCTTT.